These 2 T cell receptor beta chains were all obtained from the same sample, sequenced in a study of shared clonotypes between healthy human individuals. TCRdb's table, derived via immunoSEQ multiplex PCR, lists solely in-frame clones and lacks some. In the table there are a few million clones, 92% of which are singletons. Sequencing was done on a sample of naive CD4+ T cells from PBMCs. The subset here: CD45RA+ positively selected. Every receptor here comes from a man younger than 35 in good health. Some clones in this sample may be carry-over from other donors' samples.

This chain links TRBV30 with TRBJ2-4; 8 nucleotides align to TRBD2. V was clipped by 3 bases and J by 1 base; unmatched bases: 14. The length of the CDR3 is 18 residues. Germline V gene data show CDR1 as GTSNPN and CDR2 as SVGIG (reference sequence). The CDR3 sequence is CAWRLSGRSVWAKNIQYF. DNA of the CDR3: TGTGCCTGGAGATTGAGCGGGAGAAGTGTATGGGCCAAAAACATTCAGTACTTC.

This clone was picked up a small number of times. Additional DNA sequences in this sample encode the identical CDR3. The genes are TRBV6-5 and TRBJ2-3; D is uncertain. The CDR3 has 12 residues. Germline V gene sequence: CDR1 MNHEY, CDR2 SVGAGI. The V end was cut by 6 bases, the J end by 0 bases, with 4 bases between. CDR3 nucleotide sequence: TGTGCCAGCAGGGCAAGCACAGATACGCAGTATTTT. As protein: CASRASTDTQYF.